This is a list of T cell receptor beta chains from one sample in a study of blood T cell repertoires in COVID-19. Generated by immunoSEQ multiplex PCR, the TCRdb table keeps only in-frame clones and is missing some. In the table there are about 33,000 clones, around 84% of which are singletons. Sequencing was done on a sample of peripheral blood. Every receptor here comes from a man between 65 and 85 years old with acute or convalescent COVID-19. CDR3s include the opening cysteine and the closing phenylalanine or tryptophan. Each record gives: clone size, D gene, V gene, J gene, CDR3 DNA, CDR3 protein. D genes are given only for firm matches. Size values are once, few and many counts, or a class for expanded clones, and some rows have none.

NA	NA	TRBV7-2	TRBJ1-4	TGTGCCAGCAGCTTAGCCGGCAGGGCTAATGAAAAACTGTTTTTT	CASSLAGRANEKLFF
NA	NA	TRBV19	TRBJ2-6	TGTGCCAGTAGGGAACAGGCAGCTGGGGCCAACGTCCTGACTTTC	CASREQAAGANVLTF
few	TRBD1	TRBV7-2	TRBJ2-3	TGTGCCAGCAGCTTAGAGGGACAGGGAGGAGGTACGCAGTATTTT	CASSLEGQGGGTQYF
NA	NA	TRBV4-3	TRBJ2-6	TGCGCCAGCAGCCAAGTCAGCTCTGGGGCCAACGTCCTGACTTTC	CASSQVSSGANVLTF
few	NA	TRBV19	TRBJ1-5	TGTGCCAGTAGTCATCGAGCGGCCCTGATAGATCAGCCCCAGCATTTT	CASSHRAALIDQPQHF
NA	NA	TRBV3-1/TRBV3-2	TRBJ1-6	TGTGCCAGCAGTAGAGGGACTAATAATTCACCCCTCCACTTT	CASSRGTNNSPLHF
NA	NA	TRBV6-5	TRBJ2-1	TGTGCCAGCAGTTACTCCGGGGGGCCAAGGGAGCAGTTCTTC	CASSYSGGPREQFF
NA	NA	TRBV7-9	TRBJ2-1	TGTGCCAGCAGCTTACAGGCTCCCCGAAACAATGAGCAGTTCTTC	CASSLQAPRNNEQFF
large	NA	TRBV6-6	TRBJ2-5	TGTGCCAGCAGCCGCTCGCTAGGGACCCAGTACTTC	CASSRSLGTQYF
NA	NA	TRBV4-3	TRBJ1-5	TGCGCCAGCAGCCGAGGAAGCAATCAGCCCCAGCATTTT	CASSRGSNQPQHF
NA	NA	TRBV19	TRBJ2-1	TGTGCCAGTAGTATAGATCAAAATGAGCAGTTCTTC	CASSIDQNEQFF
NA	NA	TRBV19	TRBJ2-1	TGTGCCAGTAGCAGGATTACCTACAATGAGCAGTTCTTC	CASSRITYNEQFF
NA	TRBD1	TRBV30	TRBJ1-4	TGTGCCTGGAGGGGGACAGCAGCAACTAATGAAAAACTGTTTTTT	CAWRGTAATNEKLFF
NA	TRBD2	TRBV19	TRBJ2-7	TGTGCCAGTAGTCCTCTCCTAGCGGGAGAAAACGAGCAGTACTTC	CASSPLLAGENEQYF
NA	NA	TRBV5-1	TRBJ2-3	TGCGCCAGCAGCCCGCGGGACAGACGCACAGATACGCAGTATTTT	CASSPRDRRTDTQYF
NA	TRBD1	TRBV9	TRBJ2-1	TGTGCCAGCAGCGCCTCCCCGGGACAGGGTTCCTACAATGAGCAGTTCTTC	CASSASPGQGSYNEQFF
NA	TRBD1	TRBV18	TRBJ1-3	TGTGCCAGCTCACTATTAGACAGGGTCGCTGGAAACACCATATATTTT	CASSLLDRVAGNTIYF
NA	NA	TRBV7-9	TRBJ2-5	TGTGCCAGCAGCTTAGGGGTCGGGAAAGAGACCCAGTACTTC	CASSLGVGKETQYF
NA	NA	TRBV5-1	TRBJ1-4	TGCGCCAGCAGCTTGCGTCCAGGGTCTAATGAAAAACTGTTTTTT	CASSLRPGSNEKLFF
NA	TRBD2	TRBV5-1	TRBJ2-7	TGCGCCAGCAGCCCGGGAACACGACTAGCGGGAGAGGTCTACGAGCAGTACTTC	CASSPGTRLAGEVYEQYF
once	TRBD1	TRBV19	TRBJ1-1	TGTGCCAGTAGTTCCAAGGACAGGTTGAACACTGAAGCTTTCTTT	CASSSKDRLNTEAFF
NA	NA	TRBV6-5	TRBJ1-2	TGTGCCAGCAGTTACTCGAGGTCCCCCGGCTACACCTTC	CASSYSRSPGYTF
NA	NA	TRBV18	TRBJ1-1	TGTGCCAGCTCATCTCGTACAGGGATTACTGAAGCTTTCTTT	CASSSRTGITEAFF
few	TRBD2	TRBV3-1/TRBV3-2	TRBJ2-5	TGTGCCAGCAGTTGGACTAGCGGGAGGTTAGAGACCCAGTACTTC	CASSWTSGRLETQYF